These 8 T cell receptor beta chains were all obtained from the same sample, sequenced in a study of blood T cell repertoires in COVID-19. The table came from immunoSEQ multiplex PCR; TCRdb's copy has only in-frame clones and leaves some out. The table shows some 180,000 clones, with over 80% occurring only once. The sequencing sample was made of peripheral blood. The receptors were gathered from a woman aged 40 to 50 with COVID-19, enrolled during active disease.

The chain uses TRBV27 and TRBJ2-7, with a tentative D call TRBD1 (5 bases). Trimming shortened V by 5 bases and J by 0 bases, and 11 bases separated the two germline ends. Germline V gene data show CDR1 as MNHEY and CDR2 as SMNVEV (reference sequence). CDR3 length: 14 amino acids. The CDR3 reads CASSLGQGSYEQYF. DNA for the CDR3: TGTGCCAGCAGTCTGGGGCAGGGCTCCTACGAGCAGTACTTC.

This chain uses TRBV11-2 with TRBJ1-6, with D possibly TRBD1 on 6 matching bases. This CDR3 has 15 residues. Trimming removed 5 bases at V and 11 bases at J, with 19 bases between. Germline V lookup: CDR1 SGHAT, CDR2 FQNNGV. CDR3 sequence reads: CASSTPLDSLTPLHF. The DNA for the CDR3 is TGTGCCAGCAGCACACCCTTGGACAGCCTTACACCCCTCCACTTT. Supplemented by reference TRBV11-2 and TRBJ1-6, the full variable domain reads EAGVAQSPRYKIIEKRQSVAFWCNPISGHATLYWYQQILGQGPKLLIQFQNNGVVDDSQLPKDRFSAERLKGVDSTLKIQPAKLEDSAVYLCASSTPLDSLTPLHFGNGTRLTVT.

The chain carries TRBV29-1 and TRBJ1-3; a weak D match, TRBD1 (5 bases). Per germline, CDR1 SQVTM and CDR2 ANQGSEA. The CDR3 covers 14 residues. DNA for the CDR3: TGCGGAGTGGGCAGGGCCCGGACTGGAAACACCATATATTTT. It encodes CGVGRARTGNTIYF.

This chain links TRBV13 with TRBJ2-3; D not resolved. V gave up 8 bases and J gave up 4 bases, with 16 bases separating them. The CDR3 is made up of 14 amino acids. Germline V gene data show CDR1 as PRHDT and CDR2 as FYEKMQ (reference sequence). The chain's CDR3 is CASSGVGFADTQYF. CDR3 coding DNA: TGTGCCAGCTCAGGTGTAGGTTTCGCAGATACGCAGTATTTT.

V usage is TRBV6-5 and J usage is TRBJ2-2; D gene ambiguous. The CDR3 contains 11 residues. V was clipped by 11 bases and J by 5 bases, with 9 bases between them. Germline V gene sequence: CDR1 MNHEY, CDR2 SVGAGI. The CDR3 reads CAGERTGELFF. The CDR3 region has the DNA TGTGCCGGAGAGAGGACCGGGGAGCTGTTTTTT.

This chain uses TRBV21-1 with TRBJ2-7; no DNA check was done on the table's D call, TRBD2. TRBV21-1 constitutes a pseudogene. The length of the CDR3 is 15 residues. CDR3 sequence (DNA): TGTGCCAGCAGCAAAGTACTCGGTCCCATCTACGAGCAGTACTTC. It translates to CASSKVLGPIYEQYF.

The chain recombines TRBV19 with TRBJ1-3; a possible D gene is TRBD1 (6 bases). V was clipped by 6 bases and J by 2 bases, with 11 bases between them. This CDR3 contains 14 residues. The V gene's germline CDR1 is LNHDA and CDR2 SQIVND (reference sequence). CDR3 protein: CASSLGGAGNTIYF. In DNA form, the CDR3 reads TGTGCCAGTAGCCTAGGGGGAGCTGGAAACACCATATATTTT.

This CDR3 reads CASSSRVDYGYTF. In DNA, the CDR3 is TGTGCCAGTAGTTCCCGCGTTGACTATGGCTACACCTTC. The chain joins TRBV19 to TRBJ1-2; no firm D call. CDR3 size: 13 residues. Germline V gene sequence: CDR1 LNHDA, CDR2 SQIVND (reference sequence). The germline V and J ends were trimmed by 5 bases and 3 bases, with 10 bases remaining between them.